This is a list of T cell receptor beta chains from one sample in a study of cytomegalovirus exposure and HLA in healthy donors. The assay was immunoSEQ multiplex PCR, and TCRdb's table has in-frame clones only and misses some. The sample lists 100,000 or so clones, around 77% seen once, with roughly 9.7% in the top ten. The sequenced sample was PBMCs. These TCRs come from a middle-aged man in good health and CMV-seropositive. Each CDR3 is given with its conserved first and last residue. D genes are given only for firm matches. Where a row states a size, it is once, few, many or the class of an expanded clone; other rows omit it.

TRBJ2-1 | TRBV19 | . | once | CASSISVSSEQFF | TGTGCCAGTAGTATTTCGGTATCGAGTGAGCAGTTCTTC
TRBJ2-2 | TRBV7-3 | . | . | CASSLLGTNTGELFF | TGTGCCAGCAGCTTACTCGGGACGAACACCGGGGAGCTGTTTTTT
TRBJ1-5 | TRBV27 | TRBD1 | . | CASSLTGTQPQHF | TGTGCCAGCAGTTTGACAGGGACCCAGCCCCAGCATTTT
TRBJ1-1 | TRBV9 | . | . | CASSPRLMNTEAFF | TGTGCCAGCAGCCCGCGTCTCATGAACACTGAAGCTTTCTTT
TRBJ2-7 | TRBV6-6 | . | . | CASSSGGSGYEQYF | TGTGCCAGCAGTTCTGGGGGGTCTGGGTACGAGCAGTACTTC
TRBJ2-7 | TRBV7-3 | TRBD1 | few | CASSYYPGTGKKYEQYF | TGTGCCAGCAGCTACTATCCGGGGACAGGGAAAAAGTACGAGCAGTACTTC
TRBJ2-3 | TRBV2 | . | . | CASIGIRTDTQYF | TGTGCCTCAATCGGGATACGCACAGATACGCAGTATTTT
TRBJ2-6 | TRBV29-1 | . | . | CSVEFVRSGANVLTF | TGCAGCGTTGAATTCGTGCGATCTGGGGCCAACGTCCTGACTTTC
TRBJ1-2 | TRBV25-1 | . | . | CASSEYRDNYGYTF | TGTGCCAGCAGTGAATACAGGGATAACTATGGCTACACCTTC
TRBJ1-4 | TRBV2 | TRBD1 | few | CASSGQGGEKLFF | TGTGCCAGTTCGGGACAGGGGGGTGAAAAACTGTTTTTT
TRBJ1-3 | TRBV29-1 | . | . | CSVRDAQRRGNTIYF | TGCAGCGTGCGGGACGCACAACGGAGAGGAAACACCATATATTTT
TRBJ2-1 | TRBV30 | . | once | CAWSVGGAYYNEQFF | TGTGCCTGGAGTGTAGGCGGGGCCTACTACAATGAGCAGTTCTTC
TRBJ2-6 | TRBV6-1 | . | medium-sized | CASSEALASGANVLTF | TGTGCCAGCAGTGAAGCGCTGGCCTCTGGGGCCAACGTCCTGACTTTC
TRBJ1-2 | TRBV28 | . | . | CASRLQGRNSYGYTF | TGTGCCAGCAGGTTGCAGGGGCGGAACAGCTATGGCTACACCTTC
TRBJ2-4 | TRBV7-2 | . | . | CATRGGTSQYF | TGTGCCACCAGGGGGGGGACGAGTCAGTACTTC
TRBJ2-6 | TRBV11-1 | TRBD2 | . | CASSSLAGGQNGANVLTF | TGTGCCAGCAGCTCCCTAGCGGGGGGGCAGAACGGGGCCAACGTCCTGACTTTC
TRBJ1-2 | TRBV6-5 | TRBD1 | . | CASSYDRVGYTF | TGTGCCAGCAGTTATGACAGGGTCGGCTACACCTTC
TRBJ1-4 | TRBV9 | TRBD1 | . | CASSVAPQGPSEKLFF | TGTGCCAGCAGCGTAGCCCCACAGGGGCCTAGTGAAAAACTGTTTTTT
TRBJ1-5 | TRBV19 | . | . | CASKGTSNQPQHF | TGTGCCAGTAAAGGGACAAGCAATCAGCCCCAGCATTTT
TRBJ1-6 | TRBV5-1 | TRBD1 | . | CASSGTVLRNNSPLHF | TGCGCCAGCAGCGGGACAGTCCTTAGGAATAATTCACCCCTCCACTTT
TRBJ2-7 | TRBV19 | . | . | CASSPRTFYEQYF | TGTGCCAGTAGTCCCCGAACATTCTACGAGCAGTACTTC
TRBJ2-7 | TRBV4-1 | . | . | CASSQGPLTVRLVEQYF | TGCGCCAGCAGCCAAGGACCCCTGACAGTCAGGTTGGTCGAGCAGTACTTC
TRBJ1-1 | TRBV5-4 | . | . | CASSRVTNEAFF | TGTGCCAGCTCACGGGTAACCAATGAAGCTTTCTTT
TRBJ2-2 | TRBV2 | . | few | CASVWTANTGELFF | TGTGCCAGCGTCTGGACAGCCAACACCGGGGAGCTGTTTTTT
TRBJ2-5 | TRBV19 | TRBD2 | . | CASSITSGGQETQYF | TGTGCCAGTAGTATCACTAGCGGGGGACAAGAGACCCAGTACTTC
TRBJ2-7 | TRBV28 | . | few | CASSSLQSSYEQYF | TGTGCCAGCAGTTCTCTACAGAGTTCCTACGAGCAGTACTTC
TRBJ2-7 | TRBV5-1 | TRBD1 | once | CASSPGQGPVGEQYF | TGCGCCAGCAGCCCGGGACAGGGACCGGTTGGCGAGCAGTACTTC
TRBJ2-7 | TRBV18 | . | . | CASSPTAAMGAYEQYF | TGTGCCAGCTCACCAACGGCCGCCATGGGGGCTTACGAGCAGTACTTC
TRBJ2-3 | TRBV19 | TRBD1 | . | CASSIDNRGRSDTQYF | TGTGCCAGTAGTATAGATAATAGGGGGCGGTCGGATACGCAGTATTTT
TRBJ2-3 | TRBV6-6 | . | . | CASMDDRITDTQYF | TGTGCCAGCATGGACGACAGGATCACAGATACGCAGTATTTT
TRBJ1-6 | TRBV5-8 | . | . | CASSLGGRISPLHF | TGTGCCAGCAGCTTGGGGGGGCGCATTTCACCCCTCCACTTT
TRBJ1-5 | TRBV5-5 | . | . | CASSLERVKPQHF | TGTGCCAGCAGCTTGGAGCGGGTAAAGCCCCAGCATTTT
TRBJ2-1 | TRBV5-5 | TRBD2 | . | CASRAGSSSYNEQFF | TGTGCCAGCAGAGCGGGGTCGAGCTCCTACAATGAGCAGTTCTTC
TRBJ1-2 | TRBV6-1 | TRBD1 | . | CASSEWTGQVPYGYTF | TGTGCCAGCAGTGAATGGACGGGACAGGTACCCTATGGCTACACCTTC
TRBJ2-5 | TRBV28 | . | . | CASRGGGPQETQYF | TGTGCCAGCAGGGGCGGGGGCCCACAAGAGACCCAGTACTTC
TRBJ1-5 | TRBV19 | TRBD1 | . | CASMGTVTSPQHF | TGTGCCAGTATGGGGACAGTCACGTCGCCCCAGCATTTT
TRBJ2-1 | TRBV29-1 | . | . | CSAFRTDNEQFF | TGCAGCGCTTTTCGGACTGACAATGAGCAGTTCTTC
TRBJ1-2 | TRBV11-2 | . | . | CASSLPDYGYTF | TGTGCCAGCAGCTTACCCGACTATGGCTACACCTTC
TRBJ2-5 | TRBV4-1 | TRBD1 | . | CASSQGQGAWTQYF | TGCGCCAGCAGCCAAGGACAGGGGGCATGGACCCAGTACTTC
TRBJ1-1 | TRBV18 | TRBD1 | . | CASSLGQGRAMNTEAFF | TGTGCCAGCTCACTGGGACAGGGGCGGGCGATGAACACTGAAGCTTTCTTT
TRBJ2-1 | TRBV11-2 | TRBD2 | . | CASSLDPSGGADEQFF | TGTGCCAGCAGCTTAGATCCTAGCGGGGGGGCCGATGAGCAGTTCTTC
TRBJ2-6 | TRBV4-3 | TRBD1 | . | CASSLAGQGLSGANVLTF | TGCGCCAGCAGCCTGGCGGGACAGGGCCTCTCTGGGGCCAACGTCCTGACTTTC
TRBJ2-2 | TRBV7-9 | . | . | CASSKDSANTGELFF | TGTGCCAGCAGCAAAGACAGTGCGAACACCGGGGAGCTGTTTTTT
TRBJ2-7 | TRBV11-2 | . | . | CASSLGLDDEQYF | TGTGCCAGCAGCTTGGGGCTGGACGACGAGCAGTACTTC
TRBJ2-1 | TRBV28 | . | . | CASKNGGTPGLNLNEQFF | TGTGCCAGCAAAAATGGGGGCACTCCGGGACTAAACCTTAATGAGCAGTTCTTC
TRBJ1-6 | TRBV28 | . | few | CASSFSYNSPLHF | TGTGCCAGCAGTTTCAGCTATAATTCACCCCTCCACTTT
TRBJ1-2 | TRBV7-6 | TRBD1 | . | CASSPDRLNYGYTF | TGTGCCAGCAGCCCGGACAGGCTTAACTATGGCTACACCTTC
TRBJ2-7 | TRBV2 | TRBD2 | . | CASATLLAGDYEQYF | TGTGCCAGCGCTACCTTGCTAGCGGGGGACTACGAGCAGTACTTC